The next 21 T cell receptor beta chains were all read from a single sample in a study of cytomegalovirus exposure and HLA in healthy donors. The study ran its PCR with 60 Vbeta and 13 Jbeta primers. The repertoire was sequenced with immunoSEQ multiplex PCR; TCRdb's copy has only in-frame clones and lacks some. The table has 150,000 to 200,000 clones, 55% to 70% seen once; the top ten hold around 3%. Sequencing used PBMCs. The receptors come from a woman aged 40 to 50 in good health and CMV-seropositive.

J is TRBJ1-1 and V is TRBV29-1, with unresolved D. V was pared by 4 bases and J by 4 bases, with 10 bases between. Germline V lookup: CDR1 SQVTM, CDR2 ANQGSEA. The CDR3 spans 12 residues. Written as DNA, the CDR3 is TGCAGCGTTGGAGGGTTGGCCACTGAAGCTTTCTTT. This translates into CSVGGLATEAFF.

This chain connects TRBV19 to TRBJ1-1; no reliable D call. The germline CDR1 and CDR2 sequences are LNHDA and SQIVND (reference sequence). The CDR3 length is 14 residues. V was cut by 3 bases and J by 3 bases, with 11 bases left in between. The CDR3 nucleotides are TGTGCCAGTAGTATGTCGGGGAGTTACACTGAAGCTTTCTTT. Protein sequence: CASSMSGSYTEAFF.

This clone was seen a few times. This chain connects TRBV10-1 to TRBJ2-1, with 7 nucleotides matching TRBD1. With V trimmed by 2 bases and J by 9 bases, 19 bases remained unmatched. In germline, CDR1 is WNHNN, CDR2 SYGVQD (reference sequence). This CDR3 has 18 amino acids. CDR3 nucleotide sequence: TGCGCCAGCAGTGAGCCCAAGAATGACAGGGCTCGACAACCTGAGCAGTTCTTC. Its protein is CASSEPKNDRARQPEQFF.

This clone was seen just once. The J gene is TRBJ1-2, the V gene TRBV28, with 9 bases matching TRBD1. The CDR3 totals 15 residues. Germline lookup yields CDR1 MDHEN and CDR2 SYDVKM. J lost 1 base, V lost 3 bases, and 3 bases had no gene match. CDR3 protein: CASSLQTGGNYGYTF. CDR3 nucleotides: TGTGCCAGCAGTTTGCAGACAGGGGGTAACTATGGCTACACCTTC.

This rearrangement joins TRBV6-4 to TRBJ2-3; 7 positions match TRBD2. Germline values: CDR1 MRHNA, CDR2 SNTAGT. The junction had 6 bases not matched to a gene; V was cut back by 1 base and J by 2 bases. There are 16 residues in the CDR3. CDR3 DNA: TGTGCCAGCAGTGACTTAGCGGGCCGGGACACAGATACGCAGTATTTT. Its translation: CASSDLAGRDTDTQYF.

V gene TRBV7-9 combines with J gene TRBJ2-7; 9 bases match TRBD1. J gave up 3 bases and V 5 bases, and 8 bases lay outside the gene matches. The CDR3 loop spans 15 amino acids. CDR1 and CDR2 from the germline V gene are SEHNR and FQNEAQ (reference sequence). CDR3 DNA: TGTGCCAGCAGCCATATACGACAGGGGGGCTACGAGCAGTACTTC. Protein: CASSHIRQGGYEQYF.

J is TRBJ2-1 and V is TRBV29-1; tentatively, D is TRBD2 (5 bases). V lost 7 bases to trimming and J lost 2 bases, with 12 bases between them. The CDR3 contains 13 residues. Germline CDR1 and CDR2: SQVTM and ANQGSEA. CDR3 DNA sequence: TGCAGCGCCGGACTCATAACCTACAATGAGCAGTTCTTC. Its protein product is CSAGLITYNEQFF.

V usage is TRBV18 and J usage is TRBJ2-7; possibly TRBD1 for D (6 bases). The germline V gene encodes CDR1 KGHSH and CDR2 LQKENI. The V end was cut by 5 bases, the J end by 3 bases, with 8 bases between. The CDR3 loop spans 12 amino acids. Here the CDR3 reads CASSRQDYEQYF. CDR3 bases: TGTGCCAGCTCAAGACAGGACTACGAGCAGTACTTC.

The chain has TRBV7-2 and TRBJ1-2, with 8 bases identical to TRBD1. Per germline, CDR1 SGHTA and CDR2 FQGNSA. CDR3 length: 12 amino acids. V lost 6 bases to trimming and J lost 8 bases; unmatched junction nucleotides: 5. CDR3 coding DNA: TGTGCCAGCAGAAGACAGGGGCTCGGCTACACCTTC. This sequence encodes CASRRQGLGYTF.

V usage is TRBV2 and J usage is TRBJ2-7; no definite D call. Trimming took 5 bases from V and 6 from J, leaving 14 bases between them. The CDR3 contains 13 residues. Germline CDR1 reads SNHLY; CDR2 reads FYNNEI. The CDR3 loop is CASSPQLSAEQYF. The CDR3 DNA is TGTGCCAGCAGTCCCCAACTGAGTGCCGAGCAGTACTTC.

The chain joins TRBV7-2 to TRBJ2-1; TRBD2 aligns across 8 bases. Germline V lookup: CDR1 SGHTA, CDR2 FQGNSA. The CDR3 covers 17 residues. Trimming at V came to 5 bases and at J to 4 bases, leaving 13 bases not matched to a gene. The CDR3 spells CASSPRSGTRVYNEQFF. The CDR3 nucleotides are TGTGCCAGCAGCCCCCGTTCGGGGACTAGGGTTTACAATGAGCAGTTCTTC.

The chain uses TRBV5-1 and TRBJ2-2; no firm D call. Germline CDR1 and CDR2: SGHRS and YFSETQ. The CDR3 is 15 residues long. Trimming removed 2 bases from V and 6 bases from J, with 14 bases in between. CDR3 region: CASSFGKSFPGELFF. The DNA of the CDR3 is TGCGCCAGCAGCTTTGGCAAGTCTTTTCCCGGGGAGCTGTTTTTT.

V and J are TRBV21-1 and TRBJ1-4; TRBD1 is the table's D call and was not checked against the DNA. TRBV21-1 is marked as a pseudogene. This CDR3 comprises 16 residues. The CDR3 protein is CASSKKTGAANEKLFF. The CDR3 nucleotides read TGTGCCAGCAGCAAAAAAACAGGGGCGGCTAATGAAAAACTGTTTTTT.

This chain uses TRBV28 with TRBJ1-4; maybe TRBD1 (6 bases). Germline V gene lookup returns CDR1 MDHEN and CDR2 SYDVKM. The CDR3 is 16 residues long. Trimming pared 7 bases from V and 3 bases from J, leaving 18 bases between. DNA of the CDR3: TGTGCCAGCATCTCCGAGGGGGGGACGCCTAATGAAAAACTGTTTTTT. It codes for CASISEGGTPNEKLFF.

The V call is TRBV5-1, the J call TRBJ2-3; weak D call: TRBD2 (5 bases). CDR1 is SGHRS and CDR2 is YFSETQ in the germline V gene. This CDR3 contains 15 residues. Trimming pared 2 bases from V and 2 bases from J, leaving 12 bases between. The CDR3 DNA reads as TGCGCCAGCAGCTTAAGTGACTACTACACAGATACGCAGTATTTT. Residues: CASSLSDYYTDTQYF.

The genes are TRBV4-2 and TRBJ1-4; D not resolved. Trimming left V 5 bases short and J 4 bases short, with 17 bases between. Germline V lookup: CDR1 LGHNA, CDR2 YNFKEQ. This CDR3 contains 16 residues. The CDR3 loop reads CASSERGSSSNEKLFF. The CDR3 bases are TGTGCCAGCAGCGAAAGAGGGAGCAGTAGTAATGAAAAACTGTTTTTT.

Only one count was recorded for this clone. The V call is TRBV29-1, the J call TRBJ1-2; 8 nucleotides match TRBD1. Per germline, CDR1 SQVTM and CDR2 ANQGSEA. With 3 bases clipped from V and 7 bases from J, the junction kept 4 bases outside the gene matches. This CDR3 spans 12 amino acids. DNA of the CDR3: TGCAGCGTTGAGGAGACAGGGGCTGGCTACACCTTC. Its translation is CSVEETGAGYTF.

This clone was seen a few times. V and J are TRBV5-6 and TRBJ1-1, with 7 nucleotides matching TRBD1. After removal of 2 bases from V and 5 bases from J, the junction contained 3 bases not matched to a gene. Germline CDR1 is SGHDT and CDR2 is YYEEEE. This CDR3 comprises 13 residues. CDR3 amino acids: CASSFPQGTEAFF. The CDR3 DNA follows: TGTGCCAGCAGCTTCCCACAGGGGACTGAAGCTTTCTTT. Full variable domain (missing parts from reference TRBV5-6 and TRBJ1-1): DAGVTQSPTHLIKTRGQQVTLRCSPKSGHDTVSWYQQALGQGPQFIFQYYEEEERQRGNFPDRFSGHQFPNYSSELNVNALLLGDSALYLCASSFPQGTEAFFGQGTRLTVV.

The chain recombines TRBV4-2 with TRBJ2-1; the D gene is possibly TRBD2 (7 bases). The CDR3 length is 15 residues. Germline lookup yields CDR1 LGHNA and CDR2 YNFKEQ. V lost 0 bases and J 11 bases, leaving 17 bases between the germline ends. CDR3 coding DNA: TGTGCCAGCAGCCAAGATAGGGGGACTACCGGACAGCAGTTCTTC. Its translation: CASSQDRGTTGQQFF.

J is TRBJ1-2 and V is TRBV2; perhaps TRBD1 as D (5 bases). CDR1 and CDR2 (germline): SNHLY, FYNNEI. V gave up 3 bases and J gave up 4 bases, with 12 bases separating them. This CDR3 is 14 amino acids long. Written as DNA, the CDR3 is TGTGCCAGCAGTGATTGGGGGACTACCTATGGCTACACCTTC. As protein: CASSDWGTTYGYTF.

The gene calls are TRBV6-5 and TRBJ1-2; a possible D gene is TRBD1 (6 bases). Trimming took off 2 bases at V and 2 bases at J, with 9 bases between the two ends. Per germline, CDR1 MNHEY and CDR2 SVGAGI. The CDR3 has 14 residues. The CDR3 nucleotides are TGTGCCAGCAGTTACGGGCAGGGGAACTATGGCTACACCTTC. Encoded protein: CASSYGQGNYGYTF.